This record looks at one T cell receptor (beta chain) sequence and its context. Trimming took off 8 bases at V and 0 bases at J, with 11 bases between the two ends. The CDR3 spans 14 residues. Germline CDR1 reads SGHVS; CDR2 reads FQNEAQ. The data stem from a study of T-cell reconstitution after alpha-beta-depleted transplantation in children. TCRbeta library construction was performed incorporating unique molecular identifiers. MiXCR, applied by TCRdb to the PCR reads, yields one record per CDR3 protein. The sample has roughly 500,000 distinct CDR3 sequences, about 18% seen once. V usage is TRBV7-8 and J usage is TRBJ2-1; D gene ambiguous. This material consisted of PBMCs from the stem cell graft donor, taken from the stem cell graft. The TCR comes from a human donor who donated a stem cell graft to a child with acute lymphoblastic leukemia. The CDR3 sequence: CASRELLSYNEQFF. The CDR3 nucleotides are TGTGCCAGCCGTGAGCTCCTCTCCTACAATGAGCAGTTCTTC. Using reference TRBV7-8 and TRBJ2-1 for the parts outside the CDR3, the full variable domain is GAGVSQSPRYKVAKRGQDVALRCDPISGHVSLFWYQQALGQGPEFLTYFQNEAQLDKSGLPSDRFFAERPEGSVSTLKIQRTQQEDSAVYLCASRELLSYNEQFFGPGTRLTVL.